The next 20 T cell receptor beta chains were all read from a single sample in a study of T cell repertoires in cytomegalovirus infection. TCRdb re-analysed the reads in MiXCR, keeping a single row per CDR3 protein. The sample shows 560,000 or so distinct CDR3 sequences, 16% of them seen only once. The sequenced sample consisted of CD8+ T cells from PBMCs. Receptors originate from a human donor in good health (CMV status not recorded). Some clones in this sample may be carry-over from other donors' samples.

This clonotype was found a few times. CDR3 region: CATGANNEQFF. The CDR3 bases are TGTGCCACCGGGGCAAACAATGAGCAGTTCTTC. The gene calls are TRBV24-1 and TRBJ2-1, with D possibly TRBD1 on 5 matching bases. Germline V lookup: CDR1 KGHDR, CDR2 SFDVKD. This CDR3 region has 11 residues. V lost 9 bases, J lost 5 bases, and 7 bases lay in between.

A word on this clonotype: One base away lies a much larger clone, so this may be a sequencing read error. The V call is TRBV7-4, the J call TRBJ2-1; no clear D gene. The CDR3 is made up of 13 amino acids. Looked up from germline, CDR1 is SGHVT and CDR2 is SQSDAQ. The chain's CDR3 is CASSPAMNNEQFF. The CDR3 DNA reads as TGTGCTAGCAGCCCAGCCATGAACAATGAGCAGTTCTTC.

The chain has TRBV27 and TRBJ1-5; 8 nucleotides match TRBD1. V lost 5 bases, J lost 6 bases, and 6 bases stayed unmatched. This CDR3 region has 14 residues. Germline assignment: CDR1 MNHEY and CDR2 SMNVEV (reference sequence). CDR3 region: CASSARGLSQPQHF. CDR3 coding DNA: TGTGCCAGCAGTGCCAGGGGGCTCTCTCAGCCCCAGCATTTT.

The V gene is TRBV27, the J gene TRBJ2-1; possibly TRBD1 or TRBD2 for D (7 bases each). CDR3 length: 14 residues. Germline values: CDR1 MNHEY, CDR2 SMNVEV (reference sequence). V shed 6 bases and J shed 6 bases, with 15 bases lying between them. The CDR3, as DNA: TGTGCCAGCAGGAGCACAGGGGAGGGCAATGAGCAGTTCTTC. Protein sequence: CASRSTGEGNEQFF.

The chain uses TRBV5-6 and TRBJ2-5; D possibly corresponds to TRBD2 (5 bases). V was pared by 5 bases and J by 6 bases, with 11 bases between. Germline V gives CDR1 SGHDT, CDR2 YYEEEE. This CDR3 has 12 amino acids. The CDR3 nucleotides read TGTGCCAGCAGACCCGCGGGTCAGACCCAGTACTTC. Translated: CASRPAGQTQYF.

There are a few counts of this clonotype. The chain couples TRBV27 to TRBJ2-7; D possibly uses TRBD1 or TRBD2 (6 bases each). This CDR3 spans 16 amino acids. Trimming pared 4 bases from V and 2 bases from J, leaving 18 bases between. Per germline, CDR1 MNHEY and CDR2 SMNVEV (reference sequence). The CDR3 reads CASSSRGDGGTYEQYF. For the CDR3, the DNA is TGTGCCAGCAGTTCGAGGGGGGACGGTGGCACCTACGAGCAGTACTTC.

In its sample, this clonotype was seen many times. V is TRBV11-2 and J is TRBJ2-1, with 7 bases aligning to TRBD2. Germline values: CDR1 SGHAT, CDR2 FQNNGV. Losses at the gene ends were 0 bases for V and 7 bases for J; bases not matched to a gene: 12. CDR3 length: 17 amino acids. In nucleotides, the CDR3 is TGTGCCAGCAGCTTAGATAGGCGACTAGCAAACGGGAATGAGCAGTTCTTC. Encoded protein: CASSLDRRLANGNEQFF.

This clonotype was found many times. The chain joins TRBV28 to TRBJ1-6; no reliable D call. Germline loops: CDR1 MDHEN, CDR2 SYDVKM. This CDR3 has 12 amino acids. V lost 2 bases to trimming and J lost 9 bases, with 5 bases between them. The CDR3 nucleotides read TGTGCCAGCAGTTTAAGGGCTTCACCCCTCCACTTT. The encoded protein is CASSLRASPLHF.

This clonotype turned up a few times. The rearrangement joins TRBV4-1 to TRBJ2-5, with 7 positions matching TRBD2. The CDR3 totals 15 residues. Germline lookup yields CDR1 MGHRA and CDR2 YSYEKL. The J segment lost 5 bases and the V segment lost 1 base, leaving 7 bases of the junction unmatched. For the CDR3, the DNA is TGCGCCAGCAGCCAAGCCTATCAGGGAGGGGAGACCCAGTACTTC. Translation: CASSQAYQGGETQYF.

For this clonotype: The CDR3 ends on some other residue instead of the conserved phenylalanine or tryptophan, so this is likely a read error. The DNA is left out, because the CDR3 cannot be placed on it with certainty; the CDR3 is given as TCRdb lists it. The CDR3 is CASGGVHGYTL. This chain links TRBV12-3 or TRBV12-4 with TRBJ1-2. The CDR3 extends over 11 residues, inclusive of both ends.

The CDR3 loop is CSAQTADYGYTF. The CDR3 DNA reads as TGCAGCGCCCAGACGGCGGATTATGGCTACACCTTC. This rearrangement joins TRBV29-1 to TRBJ1-2; D gene ambiguous. V dropped 7 bases and J dropped 5 bases, with 14 bases sitting between them. The CDR3 has 12 amino acids. Germline V gene sequence: CDR1 SQVTM, CDR2 ANQGSEA.

This clonotype has more than one count but fewer than ten. The V gene is TRBV5-6, the J gene TRBJ1-2; 12 bases align to TRBD1. V lost 0 bases, J lost 3 bases, and 12 bases stayed unmatched. The CDR3 runs 19 residues. CDR1 and CDR2 (germline): SGHDT, YYEEEE. CDR3 nucleotides: TGTGCCAGCAGCTTGGATACAGGGGACAGGGGGCGACTTTACTATGGCTACACCTTC. Translated: CASSLDTGDRGRLYYGYTF.

This clonotype was counted many times. The chain has TRBV12-3 or TRBV12-4 and TRBJ2-1; D remains unclear. V lost 4 bases, J lost 8 bases, and 9 bases lay in between. The CDR3 contains 12 residues. DNA of the CDR3: TGTGCCAGCAGTTCGAAGTTCGATGAGCAGTTCTTC. Its protein is CASSSKFDEQFF.

Concerning this clonotype itself: A much larger clone lies a single base off, so this may be a read error. This rearrangement joins TRBV7-9 to TRBJ1-4, with D hard to call. This CDR3 has 16 amino acids. CDR1 is SEHNR and CDR2 is FQNEAQ in the germline V gene (reference sequence). The V and J ends lost 2 bases and 0 bases respectively, with 10 bases between them. Here the CDR3 reads CASSLNTRATNEKLFF. The CDR3 region has the DNA TGTGCCAGCAGCTTAAATACCCGCGCAACTAATGAAAAACTGTTTTTT.

This clonotype was detected ten times or more. The chain carries TRBV6-1 and TRBJ2-1; 14 positions match TRBD2. The germline gives CDR1 MNHNS, CDR2 SASEGT. The CDR3 totals 17 residues. V lost 6 bases to trimming and J lost 2 bases; unmatched junction nucleotides: 6. Here the CDR3 reads CASRGLAGAETYNEQFF. The DNA for the CDR3 is TGTGCCAGCAGGGGACTAGCGGGGGCCGAGACCTACAATGAGCAGTTCTTC.

This clonotype appeared many times. The rearrangement links TRBV11-1 to TRBJ2-7; TRBD1 matches 7 bases. The V gene end was trimmed by 6 bases and the J gene end by 3 bases; junction bases not matched to a gene: 8. The CDR3 runs 14 residues. Germline V gene sequence: CDR1 SGHAT, CDR2 FQDESV (reference sequence). The CDR3 spells CASSPGTEHYEQYF. The CDR3 coding sequence is TGTGCCAGCAGTCCCGGGACAGAACACTACGAGCAGTACTTC.

Only a few counts were recorded for this clonotype. The V gene is TRBV6-5, the J gene TRBJ2-5, with 10 bases identical to TRBD2. CDR1 MNHEY and CDR2 SVGAGI come from the germline V gene. This CDR3 comprises 15 residues. V was clipped by 6 bases and J by 4 bases; unmatched bases: 8. The CDR3 bases are TGTGCCAGCAGGCCCAGCGGGGGGGCCGGAGAGACCCAGTACTTC. Translated: CASRPSGGAGETQYF.

This clonotype was detected many times. V is TRBV6-1 and J is TRBJ2-1; D is tentatively TRBD1 or TRBD2 (6 bases each). Germline V CDR1 and CDR2: MNHNS, SASEGT. This CDR3 spans 14 amino acids. V lost 5 bases, J lost 5 bases, and 13 bases lay in between. CDR3 sequence (DNA): TGTGCCAGCAGTCCCGGGGGCTTCCACAATGAGCAGTTCTTC. Translated: CASSPGGFHNEQFF.

The chain has TRBV7-6 and TRBJ1-6; D unresolved. CDR1 SGHVS and CDR2 FNYEAQ come from the germline V gene. The germline V and J ends were trimmed by 1 base and 6 bases, with 7 bases remaining between them. The CDR3 has 14 amino acids. This chain's CDR3 is CASSLVQRNSPLHF. The CDR3 DNA reads TGTGCCAGCAGCTTAGTTCAGCGTAATTCACCCCTCCACTTT.

The sample holds many counts of this clonotype. The J gene is TRBJ1-5, the V gene TRBV6-1, with D possibly TRBD1 on 5 matching bases. The CDR3 sequence is 15 residues long. Germline CDR1 MNHNS, CDR2 SASEGT. V lost 0 bases and J 3 bases, leaving 9 bases between the germline ends. CDR3 sequence reads: CASSEAAGINQPQHF. CDR3 DNA sequence: TGTGCCAGCAGTGAAGCCGCAGGGATCAATCAGCCCCAGCATTTT.